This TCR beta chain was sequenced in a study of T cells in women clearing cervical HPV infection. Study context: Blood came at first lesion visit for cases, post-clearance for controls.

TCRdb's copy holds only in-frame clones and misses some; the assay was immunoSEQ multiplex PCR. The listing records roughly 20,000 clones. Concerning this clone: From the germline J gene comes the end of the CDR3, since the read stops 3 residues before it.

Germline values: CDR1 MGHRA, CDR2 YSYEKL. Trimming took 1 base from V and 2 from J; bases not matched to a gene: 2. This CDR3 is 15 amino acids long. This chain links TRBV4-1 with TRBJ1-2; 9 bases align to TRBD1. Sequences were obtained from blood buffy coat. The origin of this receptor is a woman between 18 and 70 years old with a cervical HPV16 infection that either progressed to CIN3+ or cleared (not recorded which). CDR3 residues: CASSQAGTGNYGYTF. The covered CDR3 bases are TGCGCCAGCAGCCAAGCCGGGACAGGGAACTATGGC.